This T cell receptor (beta chain) is from a study of Ad26.COV2.S vaccination and SARS-CoV-2 variants. Study findings and constraints: Substantial breadth was reported for post-vaccination spike-specific CD8+ and CD4+ T cells. Measurements of TCR breadth and depth may have given underestimates of the total T cell responses. Vaccine recipients surpassed placebo recipients in spike-specific TCR breadth.

Clones were sequenced by immunoSEQ multiplex PCR, and TCRdb holds only the in-frame ones, with some missing. The sample has more than 150,000 clones, around 88% seen once; the top ten hold 5.9%. A note on this clone: The antigen is not known.

Specimen: peripheral blood, collected after recovery from COVID-19. The sequence was obtained from a human donor who had recovered from COVID-19.

The CDR3: CASSPSGVGTYEQYF. The CDR3 DNA sequence: TGTGCCAGCTCACCTTCTGGCGTCGGTACCTACGAGCAGTACTTC. The rearrangement links TRBV18 to TRBJ2-7, with unresolved D. The CDR3 has 15 amino acids. The V and J ends lost 3 bases and 2 bases respectively, with 14 bases between them. The germline CDR1 and CDR2 sequences are KGHSH and LQKENI.